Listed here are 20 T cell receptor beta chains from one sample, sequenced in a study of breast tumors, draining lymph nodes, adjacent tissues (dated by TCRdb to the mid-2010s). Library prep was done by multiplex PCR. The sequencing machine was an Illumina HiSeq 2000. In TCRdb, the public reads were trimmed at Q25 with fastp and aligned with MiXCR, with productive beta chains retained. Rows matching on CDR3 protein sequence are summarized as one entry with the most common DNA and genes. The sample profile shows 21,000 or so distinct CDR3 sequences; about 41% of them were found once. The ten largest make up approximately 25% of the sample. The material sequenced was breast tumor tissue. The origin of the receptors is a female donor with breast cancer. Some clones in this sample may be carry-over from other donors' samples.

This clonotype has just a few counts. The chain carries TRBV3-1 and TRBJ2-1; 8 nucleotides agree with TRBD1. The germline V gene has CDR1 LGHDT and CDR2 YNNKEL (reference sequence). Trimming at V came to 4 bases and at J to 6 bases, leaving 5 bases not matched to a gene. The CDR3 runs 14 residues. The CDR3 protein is CASSPQTGVNEQFF. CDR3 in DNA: TGTGCCAGCAGCCCCCAGACAGGGGTCAATGAGCAGTTCTTC.

CDR3 residues: CASSPLGTVTYEQYF. In DNA form, the CDR3 reads TGTGCCAGCTCACCCCTCGGGACAGTGACCTACGAGCAGTACTTC. This chain uses TRBV18 with TRBJ2-7, with TRBD1 matching over 7 bases. Germline V lookup: CDR1 KGHSH, CDR2 LQKENI. After removal of 3 bases from V and 2 bases from J, the junction contained 7 bases not matched to a gene. The CDR3 totals 15 residues.

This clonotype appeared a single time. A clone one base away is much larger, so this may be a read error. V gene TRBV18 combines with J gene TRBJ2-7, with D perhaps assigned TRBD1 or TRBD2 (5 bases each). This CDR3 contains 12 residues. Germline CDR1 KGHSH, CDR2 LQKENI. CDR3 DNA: TGTGCCAGCTTACCAGAGGGGTACGGGCAGCACTTC. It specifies CASLPEGYGQHF.

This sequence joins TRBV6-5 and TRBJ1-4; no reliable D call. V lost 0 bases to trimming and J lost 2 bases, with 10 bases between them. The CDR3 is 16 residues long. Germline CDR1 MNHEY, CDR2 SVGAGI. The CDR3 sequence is CASSYSWRATNEKLFF. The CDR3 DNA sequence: TGTGCCAGCAGTTACTCTTGGAGGGCCACTAATGAAAAACTGTTTTTT.

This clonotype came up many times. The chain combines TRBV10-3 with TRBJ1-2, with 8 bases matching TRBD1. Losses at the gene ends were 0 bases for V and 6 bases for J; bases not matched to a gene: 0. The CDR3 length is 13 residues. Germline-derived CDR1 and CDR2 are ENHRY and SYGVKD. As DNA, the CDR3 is TGTGCCATCAGTGAGTCGACAGGGGATGGCTACACCTTC. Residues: CAISESTGDGYTF.

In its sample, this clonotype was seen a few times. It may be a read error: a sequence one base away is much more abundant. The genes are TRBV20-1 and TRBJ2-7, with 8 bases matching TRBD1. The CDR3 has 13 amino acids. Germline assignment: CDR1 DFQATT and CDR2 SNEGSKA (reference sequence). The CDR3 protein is CSASYRGTYAQYF. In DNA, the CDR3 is TGCAGTGCTAGTTACAGGGGGACCTACGCGCAGTACTTC.

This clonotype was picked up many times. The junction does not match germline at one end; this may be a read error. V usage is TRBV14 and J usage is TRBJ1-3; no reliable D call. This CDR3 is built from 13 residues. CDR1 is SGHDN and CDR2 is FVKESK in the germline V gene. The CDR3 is CASSQLPGNTIYF. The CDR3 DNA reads TGTGCCAGCAGCCAATTACCTGGGAACACCATATATTTT.

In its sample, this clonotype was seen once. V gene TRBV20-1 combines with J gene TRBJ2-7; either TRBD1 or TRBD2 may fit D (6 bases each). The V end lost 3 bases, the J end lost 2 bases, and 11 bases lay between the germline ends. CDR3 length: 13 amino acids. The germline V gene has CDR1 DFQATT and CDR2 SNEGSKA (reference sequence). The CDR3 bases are TGCAGTGCTAGTGGGGGGCAGACCTACGAGCAGTACTTC. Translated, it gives CSASGGQTYEQYF.

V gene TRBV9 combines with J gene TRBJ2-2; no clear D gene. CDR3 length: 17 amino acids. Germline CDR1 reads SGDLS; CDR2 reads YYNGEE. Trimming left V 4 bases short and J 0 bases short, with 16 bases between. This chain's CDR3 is CASSPPGQRSNTGELFF. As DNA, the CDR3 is TGTGCCAGCAGCCCCCCCGGGCAGCGTTCGAACACCGGGGAGCTGTTTTTT.

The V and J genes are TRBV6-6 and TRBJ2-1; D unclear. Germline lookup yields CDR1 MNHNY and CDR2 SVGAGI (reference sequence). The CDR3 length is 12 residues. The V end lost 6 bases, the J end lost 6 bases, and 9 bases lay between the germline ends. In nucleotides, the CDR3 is TGTGCCAGCAGCACCGGCCTCAATGAGCAGTTCTTC. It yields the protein CASSTGLNEQFF.

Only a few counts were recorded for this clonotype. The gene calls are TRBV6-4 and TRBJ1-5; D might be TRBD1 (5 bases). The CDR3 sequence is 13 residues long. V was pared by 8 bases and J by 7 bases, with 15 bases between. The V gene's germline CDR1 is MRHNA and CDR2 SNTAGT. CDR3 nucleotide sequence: TGTGCCAGCGGGGGGGTGGTGGAACAGCCCCAGCATTTT. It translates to CASGGVVEQPQHF.

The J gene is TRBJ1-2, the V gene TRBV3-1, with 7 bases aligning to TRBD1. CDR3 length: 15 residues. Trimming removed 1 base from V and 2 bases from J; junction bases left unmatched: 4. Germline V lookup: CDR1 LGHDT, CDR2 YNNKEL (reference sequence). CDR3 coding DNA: TGTGCCAGCAGCCAAGGACAGGGTAAGAACTATGGCTACACCTTC. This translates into CASSQGQGKNYGYTF.

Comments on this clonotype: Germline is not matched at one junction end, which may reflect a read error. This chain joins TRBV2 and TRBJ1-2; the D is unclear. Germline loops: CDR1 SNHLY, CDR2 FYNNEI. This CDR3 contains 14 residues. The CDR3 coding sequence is TGTGCCAGCAGCTCACGCACGGGAGCGGATGGCTACTCCTTC. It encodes CASSSRTGADGYSF.

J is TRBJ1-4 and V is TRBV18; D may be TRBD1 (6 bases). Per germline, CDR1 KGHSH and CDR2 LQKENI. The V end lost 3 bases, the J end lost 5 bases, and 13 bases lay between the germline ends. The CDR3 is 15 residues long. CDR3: CASSPPDRLNEKLFF. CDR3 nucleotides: TGTGCCAGCTCACCCCCGGACAGACTAAATGAAAAACTGTTTTTT. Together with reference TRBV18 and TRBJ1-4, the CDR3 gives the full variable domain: NAGVMQNPRHLVRRRGQEARLRCSPMKGHSHVYWYRQLPEEGLKFMVYLQKENIIDESGMPKERFSAEFPKEGPSILRIQQVVRGDSAAYFCASSPPDRLNEKLFFGSGTQLSVL.

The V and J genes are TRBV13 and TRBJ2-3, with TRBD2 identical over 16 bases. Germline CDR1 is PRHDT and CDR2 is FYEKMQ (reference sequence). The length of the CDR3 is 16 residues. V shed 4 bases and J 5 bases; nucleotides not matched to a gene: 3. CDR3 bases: TGTGCCAGCAGCTCGGGACTAGCGGGAGGGGGAGATACGCAGTATTTT. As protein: CASSSGLAGGGDTQYF.

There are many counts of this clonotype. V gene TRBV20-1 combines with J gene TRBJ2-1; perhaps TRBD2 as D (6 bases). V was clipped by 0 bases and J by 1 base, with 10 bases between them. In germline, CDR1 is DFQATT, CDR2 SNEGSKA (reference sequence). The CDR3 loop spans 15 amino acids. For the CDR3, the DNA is TGCAGTGCTAGAGACGAAAGCGGGTCCTACAATGAGCAGTTCTTC. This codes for CSARDESGSYNEQFF.

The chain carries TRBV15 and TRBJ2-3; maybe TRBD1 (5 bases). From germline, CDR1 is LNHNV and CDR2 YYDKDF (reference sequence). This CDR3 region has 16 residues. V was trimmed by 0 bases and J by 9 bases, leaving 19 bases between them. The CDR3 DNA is TGTGCCACCAGCAGAGATTCAGGGAAAATAGGCGGAACGCAGTATTTT. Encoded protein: CATSRDSGKIGGTQYF.

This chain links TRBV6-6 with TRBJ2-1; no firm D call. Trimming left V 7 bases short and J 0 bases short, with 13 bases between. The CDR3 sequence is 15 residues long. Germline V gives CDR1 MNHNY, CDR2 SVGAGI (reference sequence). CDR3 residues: CASITDRSSYNEQFF. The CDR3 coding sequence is TGTGCCAGCATTACCGATCGGAGCTCCTACAATGAGCAGTTCTTC.

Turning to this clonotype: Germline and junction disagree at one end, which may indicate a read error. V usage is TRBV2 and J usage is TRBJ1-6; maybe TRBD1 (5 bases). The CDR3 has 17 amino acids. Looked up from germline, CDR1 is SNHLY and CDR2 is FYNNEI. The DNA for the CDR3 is TGTGCCGGCAGTGAAGGTGGTGAGGGGACTGGTAATTCACCCCTCCACTTT. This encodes CAGSEGGEGTGNSPLHF.

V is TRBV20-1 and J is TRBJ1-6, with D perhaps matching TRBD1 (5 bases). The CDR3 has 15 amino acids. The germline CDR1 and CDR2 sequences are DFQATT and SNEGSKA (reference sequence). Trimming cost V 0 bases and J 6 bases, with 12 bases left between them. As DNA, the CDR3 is TGCAGTGCTAGAGATCTCGGGGGGACTAATTCACCCCTCCACTTT. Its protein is CSARDLGGTNSPLHF.